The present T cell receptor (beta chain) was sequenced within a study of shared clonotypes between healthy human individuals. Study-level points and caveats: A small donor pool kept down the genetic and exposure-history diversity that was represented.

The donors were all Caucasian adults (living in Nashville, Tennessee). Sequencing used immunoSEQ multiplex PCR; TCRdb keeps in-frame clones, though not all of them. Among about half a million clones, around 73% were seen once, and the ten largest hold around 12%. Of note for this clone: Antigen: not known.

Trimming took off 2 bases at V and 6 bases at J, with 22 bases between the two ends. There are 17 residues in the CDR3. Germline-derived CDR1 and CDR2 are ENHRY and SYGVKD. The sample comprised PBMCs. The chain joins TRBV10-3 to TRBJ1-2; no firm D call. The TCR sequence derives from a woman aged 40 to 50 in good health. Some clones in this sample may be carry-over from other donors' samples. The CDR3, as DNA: TGTGCCATCAGTGAGCTGGAGGTATCGGAGGACTTAGATGGCTACACCTTC. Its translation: CAISELEVSEDLDGYTF.